This TCR beta chain was retrieved from a study of T cells expressing NK-cell markers. In the study overall: One of eight sequenced donors was HCMV-seronegative; the other seven were seropositive.

The CDR3 consists of 11 residues. Germline values: CDR1 GTSNPN, CDR2 SVGIG (reference sequence). Study results and limitations: Whether expanded NKG2C+ T cell clones recognized HCMV stayed uncertain. In a few donors, dominant clonotypes made up about 25-60.1% of CD3+CD56-NKG2C+ cells.

Concerning this clonotype itself: Antigen specificity is unknown.

TCRdb reprocessed the 5' RACE reads and stores each CDR3 protein as one record, lacking DNA. The data include about 450,000 distinct CDR3 sequences; the top ten clones carry about 7.1%. This rearrangement joins TRBV30 to TRBJ2-1; there is no DNA to check the TCRdb D call of TRBD2. The sample was blood T cells: a sorted CD56 or NKG2C T cell subset, CD4+ or CD8+ T cells, or bulk PBMC T cells (not recorded which). The clonotype was recovered from a woman between 18 and 75 years old in good health. The CDR3 reads CAWSSGAEQFF.